The clone carrying this TCR beta chain was seen at least ten times. Assay: immunoSEQ multiplex PCR; the TCRdb copy retains only in-frame clones and omits some. The sample lists roughly 190,000 clones, about 86% occurring once. The germline V gene encodes CDR1 GTSNPN and CDR2 SVGIG (reference sequence). The CDR3 sequence is 14 residues long. The V segment lost 4 bases and the J segment 1 base; nucleotides outside the gene matches: 6. This sample was taken from a study of blood T cell repertoires in COVID-19. Sequencing was performed on peripheral blood. The genes are TRBV30 and TRBJ1-1; 7 bases align to TRBD1. The receptor was isolated from a woman of 80 years or more in a cohort sampled during active or convalescent COVID-19. CDR3 loop: CAWNLQGGNTEAFF. CDR3 DNA: TGTGCCTGGAATCTTCAGGGGGGGAACACTGAAGCTTTCTTT.